This T cell receptor beta chain was observed in a study of T cells after yellow fever vaccination. Germline V gene lookup returns CDR1 SQVTM and CDR2 ANQGSEA. This CDR3 spans 13 amino acids. Trimming removed 4 bases from V and 0 bases from J, with 7 bases in between. MiXCR, applied by TCRdb to the 5' RACE reads, yields one record per CDR3 protein. The table lists over 300,000 distinct CDR3 sequences, approximately 4% of them singletons. This clonotype has only a few counts. As yet, its antigen is unknown. Findings of the study overall: Reappearance after the booster was seen for most primary-vaccination clones, at more than 95% CD4 and 70% to 90% CD8.

The sequence derives from a man between 18 and 29 years old who received the YFV17D yellow fever vaccine. The specimen was PBMCs, collected 5 days after the yellow fever booster vaccination. This chain uses TRBV29-1 with TRBJ1-5, with D unresolved. The CDR3 spells CSVAIDSNQPQHF. The CDR3 nucleotides read TGCAGCGTTGCCATAGATAGCAATCAGCCCCAGCATTTT.